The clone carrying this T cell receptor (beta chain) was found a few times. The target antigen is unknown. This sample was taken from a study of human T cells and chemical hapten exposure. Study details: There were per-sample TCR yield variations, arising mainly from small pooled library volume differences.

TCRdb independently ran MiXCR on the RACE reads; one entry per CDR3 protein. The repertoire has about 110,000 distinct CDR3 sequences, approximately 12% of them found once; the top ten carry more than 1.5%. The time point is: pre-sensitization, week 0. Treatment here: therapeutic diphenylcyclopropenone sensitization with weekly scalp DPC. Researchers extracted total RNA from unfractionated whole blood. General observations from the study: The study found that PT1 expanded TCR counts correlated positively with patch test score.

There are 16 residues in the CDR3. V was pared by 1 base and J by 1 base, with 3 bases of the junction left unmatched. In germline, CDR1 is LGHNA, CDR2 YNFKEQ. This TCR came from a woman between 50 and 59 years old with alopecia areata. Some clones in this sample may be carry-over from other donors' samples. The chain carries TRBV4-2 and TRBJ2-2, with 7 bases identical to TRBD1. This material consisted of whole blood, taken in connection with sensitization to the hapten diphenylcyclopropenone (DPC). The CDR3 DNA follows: TGTGCCAGCAGCCAAGGGGACAGACAGAACACCGGGGAGCTGTTTTTT. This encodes CASSQGDRQNTGELFF.